The 25 T cell receptor beta chains below were found in one sample sequenced in a study of Graves' ophthalmopathy and Graves' hyperthyroidism listed by TCRdb under 2018. Sequencing was carried out with an Illumina HiSeq 2000. For repertoire sequencing, the TCR beta CDR3 regions were amplified from RNA transcripts. The first round was an RT-PCR using HTBI primers with the Qiagen OneStep RT-PCR kit, and this first round was followed by a second-round multiplex PCR, then size selection and purification. TCRdb took the public reads, trimmed them with fastp at Q25, ran MiXCR for clone calling and kept in-frame beta chains. Here each entry gathers all rows of one CDR3 protein and keeps the most common genes and DNA. In all, the sample holds fewer than 650,000 distinct CDR3 sequences, and 22% of those were seen once. The ten largest clonotypes hold approximately 7.7% of the sample. The sample consisted of peripheral blood. Source of these receptors: a woman aged 18-29 years with stable Graves' hyperthyroidism. Some clones in this sample may be carry-over from other donors' samples. Donor details come from another sample of the same person, matched by shared clones.

This clonotype has ten or more counts. The chain recombines TRBV10-1 with TRBJ1-1, with a possible D match to TRBD1 (5 bases). The CDR3 sequence is 17 residues long. The germline V gene encodes CDR1 WNHNN and CDR2 SYGVQD (reference sequence). V lost 8 bases, J lost 7 bases, and 29 bases lay in between. CDR3 bases: TGCGCCAGCTCCGGAACGACCCAGGAAGGGGAGTCGAATGAAGCTTTCTTT. It is translated as CASSGTTQEGESNEAFF.

This clonotype was seen more than once but under ten times. CDR3 DNA sequence: TGCAGTGCAAGGCTAGCGGCGGAGACCCAGTACTTC. It translates to CSARLAAETQYF. This chain links TRBV20-1 with TRBJ2-5; TRBD2 agrees at 7 bases. V was pared by 6 bases and J by 5 bases, with 6 bases of the junction left unmatched. The CDR3 is 12 amino acids. Germline lookup yields CDR1 DFQATT and CDR2 SNEGSKA (reference sequence).

The J gene is TRBJ2-7, the V gene TRBV12-3 or TRBV12-4; TRBD1 matches at 9 bases. The CDR3 is 15 residues long. V gave up 6 bases and J gave up 7 bases; unmatched junction bases: 13. The CDR3 DNA follows: TGTGCCAGCAGCCCCCCAGGGACAGGGAAAAGGGAGCAGTACTTC. It specifies CASSPPGTGKREQYF.

For this clonotype: A much larger clonotype is one base distant, so this may be a read error. The chain couples TRBV7-2 to TRBJ2-4, with unresolved D. Germline V gene sequence: CDR1 SGHTA, CDR2 FQGNSA. The CDR3 spans 14 residues. Here the CDR3 DNA reads TGTGCCAGCAGCTTAGCCCCGGCCAAAAACGTTCAGTACTTC. Protein product: CASSLAPAKNVQYF.

In its sample, this clonotype was seen many times. The gene calls are TRBV12-5 and TRBJ2-5; TRBD2 matches 10 bases. The CDR3 is 14 residues long. Germline loops: CDR1 LGHNT, CDR2 FRNRAP. V lost 6 bases and J lost 5; bases outside the gene matches: 6. CDR3 nucleotides: TGTGCTAGTGGCCTAGGACTAGCGGCGGAGACCCAGTACTTC. It is translated as CASGLGLAAETQYF.

This clonotype was counted at least ten times. The chain combines TRBV12-3 or TRBV12-4 with TRBJ1-1; 9 bases agree with TRBD1. Trimming at V came to 4 bases and at J to 2 bases, leaving 5 bases not matched to a gene. The CDR3 loop spans 15 amino acids. Written as DNA, the CDR3 is TGTGCCAGCAGTTCACGGACAGGGGCCAACACTGAAGCTTTCTTT. Protein: CASSSRTGANTEAFF.

This clonotype has a count of ten or more. V usage is TRBV12-3 or TRBV12-4 and J usage is TRBJ2-6, with D perhaps TRBD1 or TRBD2 (6 bases each). Between the trimmed V and J ends, which lost 4 bases and 4 bases, there was a span of 17 bases. The length of the CDR3 is 17 residues. The CDR3 nucleotides read TGTGCCAGCAGTTCCTACAGGGACCGGGGGGGGGCCAACGTCCTGACTTTC. It specifies CASSSYRDRGGANVLTF.

V is TRBV28 and J is TRBJ2-7, with a weak D call TRBD2 (6 bases). CDR1 MDHEN and CDR2 SYDVKM come from the germline V gene. This CDR3 spans 15 amino acids. V lost 7 bases and J lost 2, with 18 bases in between. CDR3 loop: CASMVGGNLPYEQYF. The DNA of the CDR3 is TGTGCCAGCATGGTGGGCGGGAACCTTCCCTACGAGCAGTACTTC. Together with reference TRBV28 and TRBJ2-7, the CDR3 gives the full variable domain: DVKVTQSSRYLVKRTGEKVFLECVQDMDHENMFWYRQDPGLGLRLIYFSYDVKMKEKGDIPEGYSVSREKKERFSLILESASTNQTSMYLCASMVGGNLPYEQYFGPGTRLTVT.

This clonotype was observed a few times. The genes are TRBV16 and TRBJ2-2; D is unresolved. Germline-derived CDR1 and CDR2 are KGHSY and FQNENV. The CDR3 totals 14 residues. The V gene lost 7 bases and the J gene lost 5 bases, with 14 bases spanning the gap. The CDR3, as DNA: TGTGCCAGCACCAACATAAGGGAAACCGGGGAGCTGTTTTTT. Its protein product is CASTNIRETGELFF.

As for this clonotype: A read error may be the cause here, since a much bigger clone is one base away. The gene calls are TRBV2 and TRBJ2-5, with D tentatively TRBD2 (6 bases). Germline CDR1 SNHLY, CDR2 FYNNEI. V was shortened by 8 bases and J by 5 bases, with 15 bases between the two germline ends. This CDR3 contains 13 residues. The CDR3 nucleotides read TGTGCCAGCGCGGGGCTGCTGGTGGAGACCCAGTACTTC. Translated, it gives CASAGLLVETQYF. Full variable domain (missing parts from reference TRBV2 and TRBJ2-5): EPEVTQTPSHQVTQMGQEVILRCVPISNHLYFYWYRQILGQKVEFLVSFYNNEISEKSEIFDDQFSVERPDGSNFTLKIRSTKLEDSAMYFCASAGLLVETQYFGPGTRLLVL.

This clonotype was seen many times. V and J are TRBV29-1 and TRBJ2-5, with 8 bases fitting TRBD1. The CDR3 extends over 13 amino acids. V trimming: 7 bases; J trimming: 1 base; junction bases outside the gene matches: 5. The V gene's germline CDR1 is SQVTM and CDR2 ANQGSEA. CDR3 bases: TGCAGCGCCGGACAGGGAGTCCAAGAGACCCAGTACTTC. Its translation: CSAGQGVQETQYF.

Ten or more counts support this clonotype. The chain uses TRBV12-3 or TRBV12-4 and TRBJ1-2; D unclear. The CDR3 loop spans 12 amino acids. The germline V and J ends were trimmed by 5 bases and 7 bases, with 11 bases remaining between them. The CDR3 loop is CASSVWSIGYTF. DNA for the CDR3: TGTGCCAGCAGTGTCTGGTCCATTGGCTACACCTTC.

This clonotype was recorded at least ten times. CDR3 DNA sequence: TGTGCCAGCAGGCCCGGGACAGGCGGCTTCGGGCAGTACTTC. As protein: CASRPGTGGFGQYF. The rearrangement links TRBV28 to TRBJ2-7; TRBD1 aligns across 8 bases. Unmatched junction bases numbered 13, after V lost 6 bases and J lost 9 bases. This CDR3 spans 14 amino acids. Per the germline V gene, CDR1 is MDHEN and CDR2 is SYDVKM.

This clonotype was detected many times. V gene TRBV5-6 combines with J gene TRBJ1-1; D call uncertain. The V and J ends lost 0 bases and 7 bases respectively, with 4 bases between them. The CDR3 contains 11 residues. The V gene's germline CDR1 is SGHDT and CDR2 YYEEEE. The CDR3 nucleotides are TGTGCCAGCAGCTTGGGCGTTGAAGCTTTCTTT. It translates to CASSLGVEAFF.

This clonotype appeared a few times. The chain recombines TRBV19 with TRBJ1-1, with D unclear. Germline loops: CDR1 LNHDA, CDR2 SQIVND (reference sequence). This CDR3 spans 13 amino acids. Trimming took 3 bases from V and 1 from J, leaving 6 bases between them. The CDR3 region has the DNA TGTGCCAGTAGTATGGTAGAGAACACTGAAGCTTTCTTT. Translated: CASSMVENTEAFF.

This clonotype has just a few counts. The CDR3 is CASSLVGRGRRETQYF. DNA of the CDR3: TGCGCCAGCAGCTTGGTTGGCAGGGGGCGAAGAGAGACCCAGTACTTC. The rearrangement uses TRBV5-1 and TRBJ2-5; 8 bases line up with TRBD1. With V trimmed by 0 bases and J by 4 bases, 8 bases remained unmatched. The CDR3 runs to 16 residues. Germline V gene sequence: CDR1 SGHRS, CDR2 YFSETQ.

This clonotype was seen a few times. This may be a read error: a much more frequent sequence differs by one nucleotide. This chain links TRBV6-5 with TRBJ1-1; a weak D match, TRBD1 (6 bases). The CDR3 consists of 13 residues. Germline V CDR1 and CDR2: MNHEY, SVGAGI. Trimming pared 4 bases from V and 6 bases from J, leaving 12 bases between. CDR3 nucleotides: TGTGCCAGCAGTTCGGTCAGGGGCTCTGAAGCTTTCTTT. The encoded protein is CASSSVRGSEAFF.

This clonotype occurred many times. This chain joins TRBV7-2 and TRBJ2-3; 10 nucleotides agree with TRBD2. The CDR3 spans 15 residues. Per germline, CDR1 SGHTA and CDR2 FQGNSA. The V segment lost 3 bases and the J segment 0 bases; nucleotides outside the gene matches: 0. This CDR3 is CASSLTSGSTDTQYF. For the CDR3, the DNA is TGTGCCAGCAGCTTGACTAGCGGGAGCACAGATACGCAGTATTTT.

This clonotype was recorded at least ten times. The gene calls are TRBV7-9 and TRBJ1-6; 7 nucleotides match TRBD1. The V gene's germline CDR1 is SEHNR and CDR2 FQNEAQ (reference sequence). Germline trimming cut 4 bases from V and 8 bases from J; bases unmatched to any gene: 5. This CDR3 has 14 residues. The CDR3 DNA sequence: TGTGCCAGCAGCTCAGGGGGAAGTTATTCACCCCTCCACTTT. This translates into CASSSGGSYSPLHF.

This clonotype was counted ten times or more. The chain employs TRBV28 and TRBJ1-1; D is ambiguous. Trimming took 2 bases from V and 11 from J, leaving 18 bases between them. The CDR3 runs 14 residues. Germline CDR1 MDHEN, CDR2 SYDVKM. Written as DNA, the CDR3 is TGTGCCAGCAGTTTAATTGGGTTAGACGGTAACGCTTTCTTT. Translating it yields CASSLIGLDGNAFF.

The V gene is TRBV20-1, the J gene TRBJ1-2; D is uncertain. V was trimmed by 1 base and J by 7 bases, leaving 7 bases between them. The CDR3 has 11 residues. From germline, CDR1 is DFQATT and CDR2 SNEGSKA (reference sequence). The CDR3 DNA follows: TGCAGTGCTAGAGTCGGTGGTGGCTACACCTTC. It translates to CSARVGGGYTF.

This clonotype was counted between two and nine times. The gene calls are TRBV11-1 and TRBJ2-7; 9 positions match TRBD2. The CDR3 contains 16 residues. Germline CDR1 is SGHAT and CDR2 is FQDESV (reference sequence). J gave up 0 bases and V 0 bases, and 3 bases lay outside the gene matches. The CDR3 sequence is CASSLAGGGASYEQYF. The CDR3 DNA is TGTGCCAGCAGCTTAGCGGGCGGGGGGGCCTCCTACGAGCAGTACTTC. Combining the CDR3 with reference TRBV11-1 and TRBJ2-7 gives the whole variable domain EAEVAQSPRYKITEKSQAVAFWCDPISGHATLYWYRQILGQGPELLVQFQDESVVDDSQLPKDRFSAERLKGVDSTLKIQPAELGDSAMYLCASSLAGGGASYEQYFGPGTRLTVT.

The chain carries TRBV18 and TRBJ2-3; D is ambiguous. The V end was cut by 2 bases, the J end by 6 bases, with 9 bases between. The germline CDR1 and CDR2 sequences are KGHSH and LQKENI. The CDR3 extends over 13 amino acids. The CDR3 DNA reads TGTGCCAGCTCACCAGGCGTTTCGGATACGCAGTATTTT. Translating gives CASSPGVSDTQYF.

This clonotype was counted at least ten times. The chain employs TRBV6-1 and TRBJ2-7, with a tentative D call TRBD1 (6 bases). V was pared by 6 bases and J by 0 bases, with 18 bases between. CDR3 size: 16 residues. The germline V gene encodes CDR1 MNHNS and CDR2 SASEGT. The chain's CDR3 is CASSQGTSRSSYEQYF. The CDR3 region has the DNA TGTGCCAGCAGCCAGGGGACGTCTCGAAGCTCCTACGAGCAGTACTTC.

The chain recombines TRBV2 with TRBJ1-1; D is ambiguous. Trimming pared 6 bases from V and 1 base from J, leaving 12 bases between. CDR1 SNHLY and CDR2 FYNNEI come from the germline V gene. The CDR3 extends over 14 amino acids. CDR3: CASRSLGGNTEAFF. CDR3 DNA sequence: TGTGCCAGCAGGTCCTTAGGTGGGAACACTGAAGCTTTCTTT.